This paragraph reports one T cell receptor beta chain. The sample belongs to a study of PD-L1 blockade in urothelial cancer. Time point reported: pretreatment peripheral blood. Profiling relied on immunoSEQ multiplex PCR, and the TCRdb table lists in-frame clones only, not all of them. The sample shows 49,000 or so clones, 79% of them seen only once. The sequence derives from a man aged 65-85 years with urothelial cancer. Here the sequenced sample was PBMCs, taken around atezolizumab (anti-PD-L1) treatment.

DNA of the CDR3: TGTGCCAGCAGCCCCACCCGTCCCGGGACAGTGTATAGCAATCAGCCCCAGCATTTT. The encoded protein is CASSPTRPGTVYSNQPQHF. The chain links TRBV5-5 to TRBJ1-5; 7 nucleotides align to TRBD1. CDR1 and CDR2 (germline): SGHKS, YYEKEE (reference sequence). The CDR3 sequence is 19 residues long. Trimming cost V 4 bases and J 0 bases; bases outside gene matches: 16.